The 20 T cell receptor beta chains in this list originate from one sample, sequenced in a study of T cells in Graves' hyperthyroidism and ophthalmopathy. TCR beta CDR3 sequences were amplified from RNA transcripts. HTBI primers drove first-round RT-PCR of the TCR CDR3. TCRdb used MiXCR to reprocess the multiplex PCR reads, holding one entry per CDR3 protein. This sample has 560,000 or so distinct CDR3 sequences, with around 20% found just once. The sequenced sample was blood. Receptor source: a man aged 35 to 55 with Graves' ophthalmopathy.

In this sample, this clonotype turned up a few times. The chain is built from TRBV7-2 and TRBJ1-2; 9 bases are shared with TRBD1. Germline CDR1 reads SGHTA; CDR2 reads FQGNSA. This CDR3 has 17 amino acids. J lost 4 bases, V lost 0 bases, and 9 bases had no gene match. The CDR3 region has the DNA TGTGCCAGCAGCTTAGCCGACCGGACAGGGGAGCTCTATGGCTACACCTTC. Its translation: CASSLADRTGELYGYTF.

This clonotype was detected many times. This chain uses TRBV20-1 with TRBJ1-1, with D uncertain. Trimming left V 3 bases short and J 0 bases short, with 8 bases between. CDR3 length equals 13 residues. Germline loops: CDR1 DFQATT, CDR2 SNEGSKA (reference sequence). The CDR3 bases are TGCAGTGCTAGTTTCTCCATGAACACTGAAGCTTTCTTT. This translates into CSASFSMNTEAFF.

The chain is built from TRBV6-1 and TRBJ2-5; 7 bases line up with TRBD2. The CDR3 totals 15 residues. The ends lost 6 bases at V and 2 bases at J; junction bases unmatched: 9. Germline CDR1 MNHNS, CDR2 SASEGT. The CDR3 here is CASRLLGAGQETQYF. CDR3 in DNA: TGTGCCAGCAGACTACTTGGAGCGGGACAAGAGACCCAGTACTTC.

This clonotype was observed many times. The chain links TRBV12-3 or TRBV12-4 to TRBJ1-1, with a possible D match to TRBD1 (6 bases). CDR3 length: 14 amino acids. The ends were cut back, 8 bases at V and 1 base at J, with 14 bases in the middle. The CDR3 loop is CASQQGLQNTEAFF. The CDR3 region has the DNA TGTGCCAGCCAACAGGGCCTGCAGAACACTGAAGCTTTCTTT.

In its sample, this clonotype was seen many times. A read error may account for a junction end that differs from germline. This chain joins TRBV5-1 and TRBJ1-1; the match to TRBD1 covers 9 bases. This CDR3 region has 13 residues. The V gene's germline CDR1 is SGHRS and CDR2 YFSETQ. CDR3 nucleotides: TGTGCCAGCAGTCGGGACAGGGTCACTGAAGCTTTCTTT. As protein: CASSRDRVTEAFF.

The chain is built from TRBV2 and TRBJ2-1, with D possibly being TRBD1 or TRBD2 (5 bases each). Germline V gene lookup returns CDR1 SNHLY and CDR2 FYNNEI. The CDR3 spans 13 residues. V was shortened by 7 bases and J by 5 bases, with 12 bases between the two germline ends. CDR3 DNA: TGTGCCAGCATTGGGACGCTTGACAATGAGCAGTTCTTC. This encodes CASIGTLDNEQFF.

The rearrangement links TRBV11-2 to TRBJ1-1; 10 bases align to TRBD1. The CDR3 runs 14 residues. From germline, CDR1 is SGHAT and CDR2 FQNNGV. Germline trimming cut 5 bases from V and 6 bases from J; bases unmatched to any gene: 6. CDR3 DNA: TGTGCCAGCAGCGGACTCGGACAGGGGGCTGAAGCTTTCTTT. Translated, it gives CASSGLGQGAEAFF.

In its sample, this clonotype was seen many times. The genes are TRBV28 and TRBJ1-1, with D uncertain. The germline V gene has CDR1 MDHEN and CDR2 SYDVKM. The V and J ends lost 5 bases and 1 base respectively, with 11 bases between them. The CDR3 length is 14 residues. CDR3 sequence (DNA): TGTGCCAGCAGTCTTGGGTATGGGAACACTGAAGCTTTCTTT. Amino acids: CASSLGYGNTEAFF.

This clonotype was counted many times. The V gene is TRBV28, the J gene TRBJ2-7; the D is unclear. Trimming took 5 bases from V and 0 from J, leaving 8 bases between them. Germline CDR1 is MDHEN and CDR2 is SYDVKM. The CDR3 loop spans 13 amino acids. The CDR3 nucleotides read TGTGCCAGCAGTGAAGGACCCTCCTACGAGCAGTACTTC. As protein: CASSEGPSYEQYF.

V is TRBV7-3 and J is TRBJ2-1; D not certain. Germline V gene lookup returns CDR1 SGHTA and CDR2 FQGTGA. This CDR3 comprises 14 residues. Trimming took 6 bases from V and 6 from J, leaving 15 bases between them. Here the CDR3 reads CASSSSGPSNEQFF. The CDR3 DNA follows: TGTGCCAGCAGTTCGTCGGGCCCTAGCAATGAGCAGTTCTTC. Combining the CDR3 with reference TRBV7-3 and TRBJ2-1 gives the whole variable domain GAGVSQTPSNKVTEKGKYVELRCDPISGHTALYWYRQSLGQGPEFLIYFQGTGAADDSGLPNDRFFAVRPEGSVSTLKIQRTERGDSAVYLCASSSSGPSNEQFFGPGTRLTVL.

This chain joins TRBV7-6 and TRBJ2-3, with unresolved D. The V end lost 1 base, the J end lost 2 bases, and 13 bases lay between the germline ends. CDR1 is SGHVS and CDR2 is FNYEAQ in the germline V gene. The CDR3 consists of 16 residues. CDR3 residues: CASSLGSTHSTDTQYF. The CDR3 bases are TGTGCCAGCAGCTTAGGTTCAACCCATTCCACAGATACGCAGTATTTT. The entire variable domain, with the rest obtained from reference TRBV7-6 and TRBJ2-3, is as follows: GAGVSQSPRYKVTKRGQDVALRCDPISGHVSLYWYRQALGQGPEFLTYFNYEAQQDKSGLPNDRFSAERPEGSISTLTIQRTEQRDSAMYRCASSLGSTHSTDTQYFGPGTRLTVL.

In this sample, this clonotype turned up many times. The chain is built from TRBV6-1 and TRBJ2-1; 9 nucleotides align to TRBD2. The CDR3 covers 16 residues. Germline CDR1 MNHNS, CDR2 SASEGT. The ends lost 1 base at V and 2 bases at J; junction bases unmatched: 3. CDR3 coding DNA: TGTGCCAGCAGTGAAGAGGCGGGAGGGCCCTACAATGAGCAGTTCTTC. As protein: CASSEEAGGPYNEQFF.

This clonotype occurred many times. The rearrangement links TRBV18 to TRBJ1-5; TRBD1 is a possible D gene (5 bases). Between the trimmed V and J ends, which lost 4 bases and 5 bases, there was a span of 15 bases. The germline V gene has CDR1 KGHSH and CDR2 LQKENI. The CDR3 extends over 15 amino acids. The CDR3 nucleotides read TGTGCCAGCTCACACAAACCGACAGACCATCAGCCCCAGCATTTT. Its protein product is CASSHKPTDHQPQHF.

Ten or more counts support this clonotype. The rearrangement joins TRBV7-8 to TRBJ2-7; the D gene is possibly TRBD1 (5 bases). The CDR3 totals 13 residues. Germline V CDR1 and CDR2: SGHVS, FQNEAQ. V was shortened by 2 bases and J by 6 bases, with 11 bases between the two germline ends. The DNA for the CDR3 is TGTGCCAGCAGCTTATCAGGGCAAGGCGAGCAGTACTTC. Its translation: CASSLSGQGEQYF.

Ten or more counts support this clonotype. V usage is TRBV5-1 and J usage is TRBJ1-1; TRBD1 matches at 7 bases. CDR1 is SGHRS and CDR2 is YFSETQ in the germline V gene. V shed 2 bases, J shed 9 bases, and the junction held 13 bases outside the gene matches. The CDR3 totals 15 residues. The CDR3 DNA reads TGCGCCAGCAGCTTACAGACGACAGGGCCAGAACAAGCTTTCTTT. Its translation: CASSLQTTGPEQAFF.

The chain employs TRBV19 and TRBJ2-5, with 10 bases aligning to TRBD2. There are 14 residues in the CDR3. Germline assignment: CDR1 LNHDA and CDR2 SQIVND (reference sequence). Trimming took 5 bases from V and 3 from J; bases not matched to a gene: 3. The CDR3 sequence is CASSYGLAEETQYF. The DNA for the CDR3 is TGTGCCAGTAGTTACGGACTAGCGGAAGAGACCCAGTACTTC.

The table lists this clonotype with many counts. The chain uses TRBV7-2 and TRBJ2-3, with 7 bases aligning to TRBD2. With V trimmed by 5 bases and J by 4 bases, 12 bases remained unmatched. From germline, CDR1 is SGHTA and CDR2 FQGNSA. The CDR3 is 16 residues long. The CDR3 coding sequence is TGTGCCAGCAGCCAACAAGCGGGGCGGTCAGCAGATACGCAGTATTTT. As protein: CASSQQAGRSADTQYF.

This clonotype was picked up many times. The CDR3 region is CASSFIGQGGDEQYF. CDR3 DNA: TGTGCCAGCAGTTTTATAGGGCAGGGGGGCGACGAGCAGTACTTC. V is TRBV27 and J is TRBJ2-7, with a weak D call TRBD1 (7 bases). This CDR3 has 15 residues. V lost 3 bases to trimming and J lost 5 bases, with 17 bases between them. In germline, CDR1 is MNHEY, CDR2 SMNVEV (reference sequence).

The chain joins TRBV27 to TRBJ1-1, with 8 bases that match TRBD1. The CDR3 runs to 15 residues. The germline CDR1 and CDR2 sequences are MNHEY and SMNVEV (reference sequence). The V gene end was trimmed by 4 bases and the J gene end by 7 bases; junction bases not matched to a gene: 11. The CDR3: CASSWTGQGGVEAFF. DNA for the CDR3: TGTGCCAGCAGTTGGACAGGACAGGGAGGGGTTGAAGCTTTCTTT.

V is TRBV20-1 and J is TRBJ2-1; tentative D call: TRBD2 (6 bases). Trimming took 7 bases from V and 3 from J, leaving 25 bases between them. Germline CDR1 reads DFQATT; CDR2 reads SNEGSKA (reference sequence). This CDR3 comprises 17 residues. The CDR3 region is CSVLSPLSAGIYNEQFF. CDR3 DNA sequence: TGCAGTGTTCTTTCCCCCCTCAGCGCGGGAATCTACAATGAGCAGTTCTTC.